The source of this T cell receptor beta chain is a study of T cell responses to AZD1222 COVID-19 vaccine. Sequencing was performed with immunoSEQ multiplex PCR; in TCRdb, only in-frame clones are kept and a portion is missing. Seen here are fewer than 90,000 clones, about 88% observed once, and the top ten hold approximately 5%. V shed 5 bases and J shed 4 bases, with 14 bases lying between them. This CDR3 is built from 15 residues. Germline assignment: CDR1 SEHNR and CDR2 FQNEAQ (reference sequence). The V and J genes are TRBV7-9 and TRBJ1-4; D gene unclear. The TCR originated in an adult who received the AZD1222 COVID-19 vaccine. This specimen was peripheral blood, taken 28 days after the second AZD1222 dose. CDR3 nucleotides: TGTGCCAGCAGCCCATCCGGGATATTTAATGAAAAACTGTTTTTT. Translated: CASSPSGIFNEKLFF.